This T cell receptor beta chain was recorded in a study of beta chain features in type 1 diabetes. General study points: Fewer insertions but more deletions were seen at VDJ junctions in type 1 diabetes patients. TCRB CDR3 length was moderately but significantly reduced in all four CD4+ subsets of Type 1 diabetes patients.

CDR3 size: 14 residues. Germline CDR1 reads SGDLS; CDR2 reads YYNGEE. V was clipped by 3 bases and J by 4 bases; unmatched bases: 4. As concerns this clone: The antigen is undetermined.

Sequencing targeted expressed TCRB transcripts, as all isolated RNA had been reverse transcribed. Profiling relied on immunoSEQ multiplex PCR, and the TCRdb table lists in-frame clones only, not all of them. The sample has more than 250,000 clones; around 20% are singletons. Input material: naive CD4+ T cells from blood. The receptor comes from a woman aged 35 to 49 with type 1 diabetes. The chain joins TRBV9 to TRBJ1-5, with TRBD1 identical over 7 bases. CDR3 in amino acids: CASSGRGRNQPQHF. CDR3 sequence (DNA): TGTGCCAGCAGCGGCAGGGGGAGGAATCAGCCCCAGCATTTT.